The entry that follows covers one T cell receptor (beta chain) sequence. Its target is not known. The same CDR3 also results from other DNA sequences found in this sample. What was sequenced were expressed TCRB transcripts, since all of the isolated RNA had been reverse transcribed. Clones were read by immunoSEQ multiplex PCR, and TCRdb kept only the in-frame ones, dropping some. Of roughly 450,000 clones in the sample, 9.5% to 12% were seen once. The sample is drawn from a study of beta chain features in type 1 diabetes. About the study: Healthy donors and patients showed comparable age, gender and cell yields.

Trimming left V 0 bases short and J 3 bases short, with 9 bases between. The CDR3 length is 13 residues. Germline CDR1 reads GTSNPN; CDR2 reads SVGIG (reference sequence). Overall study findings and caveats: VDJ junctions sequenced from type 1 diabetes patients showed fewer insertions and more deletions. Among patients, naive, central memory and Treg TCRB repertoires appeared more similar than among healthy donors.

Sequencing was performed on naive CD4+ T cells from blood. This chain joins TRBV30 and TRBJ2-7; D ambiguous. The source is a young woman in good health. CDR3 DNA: TGTGCCTGGAGTGTGGGTTTGGGCTACGAGCAGTACTTC. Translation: CAWSVGLGYEQYF.